In its sample, the clone carrying this TCR beta chain was seen a few times. Its specificity is unknown. This entry comes from a study of CD8 T cells in ankylosing spondylitis. Points from the study as a whole: Typical of ankylosing spondylitis blood, it appeared, was a TCR beta motif of under 10 highly homologous variants.

TCRdb passed the 5' RACE reads through MiXCR, listing each CDR3 protein once. The top ten hold roughly 3.3% of the sample, which has 500,000 to 650,000 distinct CDR3 sequences, about 5% seen once. Germline loops: CDR1 DFQATT, CDR2 SNEGSKA (reference sequence). V was cut by 5 bases and J by 0 bases, with 12 bases left in between. CDR3 length: 14 residues. This chain uses TRBV20-1 with TRBJ2-3, with D perhaps TRBD2 (6 bases). Specimen: blood, either unsorted or a sorted T cell fraction (not recorded which). The sequence was collected from a male donor with ankylosing spondylitis. DNA for the CDR3: TGCAGTGCTTTAAGAGCGGGTAGCACAGATACGCAGTATTTT. It is translated as CSALRAGSTDTQYF.